A selection of T cell receptor beta chains follows, all from one sample in a study of CD8+CD57+ T cells in acquired aplastic anemia. Via MiXCR, TCRdb re-called the reads, giving one row per CDR3 protein. The table has about 81,000 distinct CDR3 sequences, under 50% seen once; the top ten hold approximately 61%. The material sequenced was sorted CD4+, CD8+, or CD8+CD57+ T cells (not recorded which) from PBMCs. The receptors stem from a human donor in good health, serving as a control. Both conserved end residues are part of each CDR3. D genes are given only for firm matches. Size is stated for part of the rows, as once, few or many counts, or as a class when the clone is expanded.

d_gene: .; v_gene: TRBV24-1; j_gene: TRBJ2-7; abundance: .; CDR3aa: CATSDATVSPYEQYF; CDR3nt: TGTGCCACCAGTGATGCGACAGTGTCCCCCTACGAGCAGTACTTC
d_gene: TRBD1; v_gene: TRBV2; j_gene: TRBJ1-6; abundance: once; CDR3aa: CASSVQGAANSPLHF; CDR3nt: TGTGCCAGCTCGGTACAGGGGGCGGCTAATTCACCCCTCCACTTT
d_gene: .; v_gene: TRBV29-1; j_gene: TRBJ2-7; abundance: .; CDR3aa: CSVLLGGYEQYF; CDR3nt: TGCAGCGTGCTACTTGGGGGATACGAGCAGTACTTC
d_gene: .; v_gene: TRBV6-1; j_gene: TRBJ1-5; abundance: .; CDR3aa: CASSETGLTQPQHF; CDR3nt: TGTGCCAGCAGTGAAACAGGGCTAACTCAGCCCCAGCATTTT
d_gene: .; v_gene: TRBV20-1; j_gene: TRBJ2-7; abundance: .; CDR3aa: CSALEGTRRSEQYF; CDR3nt: TGCAGTGCTCTCGAGGGGACACGAAGATCCGAGCAGTACTTC
d_gene: TRBD2; v_gene: TRBV2; j_gene: TRBJ2-1; abundance: .; CDR3aa: CASSEREGSYNEQFF; CDR3nt: TGTGCCAGCAGTGAGCGGGAGGGCTCCTACAATGAGCAGTTCTTC
d_gene: .; v_gene: TRBV9; j_gene: TRBJ1-2; abundance: many; CDR3aa: CASRSPNGGSGGYTF; CDR3nt: TGTGCCAGCAGGTCACCAAACGGGGGATCGGGCGGCTACACCTTC
d_gene: TRBD1; v_gene: TRBV2; j_gene: TRBJ1-5; abundance: .; CDR3aa: CASREGQANQPQHF; CDR3nt: TGTGCCAGCAGGGAAGGACAGGCTAATCAGCCCCAGCATTTT
d_gene: .; v_gene: TRBV9; j_gene: TRBJ1-2; abundance: .; CDR3aa: CASSVSADGNYGYTF; CDR3nt: TGTGCCAGCAGCGTATCGGCAGACGGCAATTATGGCTACACCTTC
d_gene: .; v_gene: TRBV2; j_gene: TRBJ1-5; abundance: once; CDR3aa: CASSTSGNQPQHF; CDR3nt: TGTGCCAGCAGTACATCGGGCAATCAGCCCCAGCATTTT
d_gene: TRBD2; v_gene: TRBV20-1; j_gene: TRBJ2-1; abundance: many; CDR3aa: CSARNGSGSPYNEQFF; CDR3nt: TGCAGTGCTAGAAACGGTAGCGGGAGCCCCTACAATGAGCAGTTCTTC
d_gene: .; v_gene: TRBV7-2; j_gene: TRBJ1-6; abundance: .; CDR3aa: CASSLALNLNSPLHF; CDR3nt: TGTGCCAGCAGCTTAGCGCTCAATTTAAATTCACCCCTCCACTTT
d_gene: .; v_gene: TRBV12-3/TRBV12-4; j_gene: TRBJ2-1; abundance: many; CDR3aa: CASSSSGNEQFF; CDR3nt: TGTGCCAGCAGTTCCTCTGGCAATGAGCAGTTCTTC
d_gene: .; v_gene: TRBV4-1; j_gene: TRBJ1-5; abundance: many; CDR3aa: CASSLGGGKSNQPQHF; CDR3nt: TGCGCCAGCAGCCTTGGGGGGGGGAAGAGCAATCAGCCCCAGCATTTT
d_gene: TRBD1; v_gene: TRBV6-5; j_gene: TRBJ1-2; abundance: .; CDR3aa: CASSYATGTGGGYTF; CDR3nt: TGTGCCAGCAGTTACGCGACCGGGACAGGGGGAGGCTACACCTTC
d_gene: TRBD2; v_gene: TRBV29-1; j_gene: TRBJ2-2; abundance: once; CDR3aa: CSVISGTTYTGELFF; CDR3nt: TGCAGCGTGATATCCGGGACTACCTACACCGGGGAGCTGTTTTTT
d_gene: .; v_gene: TRBV20-1; j_gene: TRBJ2-7; abundance: .; CDR3aa: CSAREVGVAYEQYF; CDR3nt: TGCAGTGCTAGAGAGGTTGGCGTTGCCTACGAGCAGTACTTC
d_gene: .; v_gene: TRBV29-1; j_gene: TRBJ2-2; abundance: .; CDR3aa: CSSDSGTGELFF; CDR3nt: TGCAGCAGTGACAGCGGGACCGGGGAGCTGTTTTTT
d_gene: .; v_gene: TRBV25-1; j_gene: TRBJ1-2; abundance: .; CDR3aa: CASSTTRRGEGYTF; CDR3nt: TGTGCCAGCAGCACCACTAGGCGGGGAGAGGGCTACACCTTC
d_gene: .; v_gene: TRBV10-3; j_gene: TRBJ2-1; abundance: few; CDR3aa: CAISENGAGYNEQFF; CDR3nt: TGTGCCATCAGTGAGAACGGAGCGGGTTACAATGAGCAGTTCTTC
d_gene: .; v_gene: TRBV9; j_gene: TRBJ1-2; abundance: many; CDR3aa: CASSVVAGLDSKGYTF; CDR3nt: TGTGCCAGCAGCGTCGTTGCAGGGTTAGATTCGAAGGGCTACACCTTC
d_gene: TRBD2; v_gene: TRBV4-2; j_gene: TRBJ2-1; abundance: .; CDR3aa: CASSQLKTSHGEATRNEQFF; CDR3nt: TGTGCCAGCAGCCAACTAAAGACTAGCCATGGGGAAGCTACCAGGAATGAGCAGTTCTTC
d_gene: .; v_gene: TRBV5-1; j_gene: TRBJ1-2; abundance: .; CDR3aa: CASSLEPGSYGYTF; CDR3nt: TGCGCCAGCAGCTTGGAACCAGGGAGCTATGGCTACACCTTC
d_gene: TRBD1; v_gene: TRBV20-1; j_gene: TRBJ1-1; abundance: many; CDR3aa: CSVAKDRGPSEAFF; CDR3nt: TGCAGTGTTGCTAAGGACAGGGGACCCTCGGAAGCTTTCTTT
d_gene: TRBD1; v_gene: TRBV10-3; j_gene: TRBJ2-7; abundance: .; CDR3aa: CAIRDRDYEQYF; CDR3nt: TGTGCCATCAGGGACAGGGACTACGAGCAGTACTTC
d_gene: .; v_gene: TRBV12-3/TRBV12-4; j_gene: TRBJ2-5; abundance: many; CDR3aa: CASSPIGGGTQYF; CDR3nt: TGTGCCAGCAGCCCAATCGGGGGAGGGACCCAGTACTTC
d_gene: .; v_gene: TRBV20-1; j_gene: TRBJ1-2; abundance: once; CDR3aa: CSARGGYGLYGYTF; CDR3nt: TGCAGTGCTAGAGGAGGGTACGGGCTTTATGGCTACACCTTC
d_gene: .; v_gene: TRBV19; j_gene: TRBJ2-5; abundance: many; CDR3aa: CASSIMLGQETQYF; CDR3nt: TGTGCCAGTAGTATCATGCTCGGGCAAGAGACCCAGTACTTC
d_gene: TRBD1; v_gene: TRBV10-2; j_gene: TRBJ1-2; abundance: .; CDR3aa: CASLTGGGNYGYTF; CDR3nt: TGCGCCAGCCTGACAGGGGGCGGGAACTATGGCTACACCTTC
d_gene: TRBD1; v_gene: TRBV2; j_gene: TRBJ1-5; abundance: many; CDR3aa: CASSAGQGGYQPQHF; CDR3nt: TGTGCCAGCAGTGCCGGACAGGGTGGGTATCAGCCCCAGCATTTT
d_gene: TRBD1; v_gene: TRBV2; j_gene: TRBJ1-5; abundance: .; CDR3aa: CASRDRNPEQPQHF; CDR3nt: TGTGCCAGCCGGGACAGGAACCCGGAGCAGCCCCAGCATTTT
d_gene: TRBD2; v_gene: TRBV4-2; j_gene: TRBJ2-7; abundance: many; CDR3aa: CASSQGRGDTSYEQYF; CDR3nt: TGTGCCAGCAGCCAAGGTCGGGGGGATACCTCCTACGAGCAGTACTTC
d_gene: .; v_gene: TRBV3-1; j_gene: TRBJ1-2; abundance: many; CDR3aa: CASSAGTGYTF; CDR3nt: TGTGCCAGCAGCGCGGGAACTGGCTACACCTTC
d_gene: .; v_gene: TRBV27; j_gene: TRBJ2-7; abundance: few; CDR3aa: CASSFGGGTASYEQYF; CDR3nt: TGTGCCAGCAGTTTTGGTGGGGGGACGGCTTCCTACGAGCAGTACTTC
d_gene: .; v_gene: TRBV2; j_gene: TRBJ1-2; abundance: .; CDR3aa: CASMLTSSYYGYTF; CDR3nt: TGTGCCAGCATGTTGACGTCCAGCTACTATGGCTACACCTTC
d_gene: .; v_gene: TRBV7-6; j_gene: TRBJ1-1; abundance: many; CDR3aa: CASSLDGSEAFF; CDR3nt: TGTGCCAGCAGCCTAGACGGGAGCGAAGCTTTCTTT
d_gene: .; v_gene: TRBV19; j_gene: TRBJ1-5; abundance: .; CDR3aa: CASSIFRAPYQPQHF; CDR3nt: TGTGCCAGTAGTATATTCCGGGCCCCATACCAGCCCCAGCATTTT
d_gene: .; v_gene: TRBV5-1; j_gene: TRBJ1-2; abundance: .; CDR3aa: CASSLGRDYGYTF; CDR3nt: TGCGCCAGCAGCTTGGGCAGGGACTATGGCTACACCTTC
d_gene: .; v_gene: TRBV6-6; j_gene: TRBJ1-1; abundance: .; CDR3aa: CASSYSDMNTEAFF; CDR3nt: TGTGCCAGCAGTTACTCTGACATGAACACTGAAGCTTTCTTT
d_gene: .; v_gene: TRBV24-1; j_gene: TRBJ2-1; abundance: .; CDR3aa: CATSDQSTYNEQFF; CDR3nt: TGTGCCACCAGTGACCAATCTACGTACAATGAGCAGTTCTTC
d_gene: .; v_gene: TRBV6-1; j_gene: TRBJ1-3; abundance: .; CDR3aa: CASGDGDSGNTIYF; CDR3nt: TGTGCCAGCGGTGACGGAGACTCTGGAAACACCATATATTTT
d_gene: TRBD1; v_gene: TRBV29-1; j_gene: TRBJ2-7; abundance: .; CDR3aa: CSVGTGDSYEQYF; CDR3nt: TGCAGCGTTGGGACAGGGGACTCCTACGAGCAGTACTTC
d_gene: .; v_gene: TRBV2; j_gene: TRBJ1-5; abundance: few; CDR3aa: CASSVLGQPQHF; CDR3nt: TGTGCCAGCAGCGTTCTGGGGCAGCCCCAGCATTTT